This T cell receptor (beta chain) is drawn from a study of CD8 T cells in ankylosing spondylitis. Whole-study results and caveats: A motif in TCR beta, a set of fewer than ten highly homologous variants, appeared characteristic of ankylosing spondylitis blood. Clones linked to disease, bearing a CD8+ phenotype, were relatively rare in peripheral blood.

Remarks on this clonotype: What it binds is unknown.

Via MiXCR, TCRdb re-called the 5' RACE reads, giving one row per CDR3 protein. The table has 300,000 to 400,000 distinct CDR3 sequences, more than 20% seen once. Trimming removed 1 base from V and 5 bases from J, with 11 bases in between. Germline CDR1 is DFQATT and CDR2 is SNEGSKA (reference sequence). The length of the CDR3 is 13 residues. The sequencing sample was made of blood, either unsorted or a sorted T cell fraction (not recorded which). This TCR was recovered from a male donor with ankylosing spondylitis. The rearrangement joins TRBV20-1 to TRBJ1-1; no reliable D call. The CDR3 region is CSARAAAFTEAFF. The DNA for the CDR3 is TGCAGTGCTAGAGCGGCAGCTTTTACTGAAGCTTTCTTT.